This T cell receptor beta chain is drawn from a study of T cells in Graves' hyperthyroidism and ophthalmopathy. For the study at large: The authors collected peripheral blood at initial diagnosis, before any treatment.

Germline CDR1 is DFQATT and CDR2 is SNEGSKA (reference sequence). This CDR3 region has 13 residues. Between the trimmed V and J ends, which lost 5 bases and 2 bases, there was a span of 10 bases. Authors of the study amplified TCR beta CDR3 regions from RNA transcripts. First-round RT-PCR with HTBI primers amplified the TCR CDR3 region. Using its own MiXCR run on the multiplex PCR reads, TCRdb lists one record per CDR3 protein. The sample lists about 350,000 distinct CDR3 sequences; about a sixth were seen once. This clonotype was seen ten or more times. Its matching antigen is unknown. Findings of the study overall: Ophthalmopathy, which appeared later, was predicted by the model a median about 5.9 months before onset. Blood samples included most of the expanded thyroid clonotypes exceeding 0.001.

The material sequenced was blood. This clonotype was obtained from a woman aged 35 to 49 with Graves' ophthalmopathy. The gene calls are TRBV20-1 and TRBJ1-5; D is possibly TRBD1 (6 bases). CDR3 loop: CSAVHRGNQPQHF. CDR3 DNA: TGCAGTGCTGTACACAGGGGCAATCAGCCCCAGCATTTT.